This TCR beta chain was captured in a study of cytomegalovirus exposure and HLA in healthy donors. With regard to this clone: Its antigen is unidentified.

PCR amplification relied on 60 Vbeta primers (plus 13 Jbeta primers). The protocol was immunoSEQ multiplex PCR, while the TCRdb copy is restricted to in-frame clones and leaves out a portion. The sample holds around 120,000 clones, about 80% seen once. Study results and caveats: Sequencing had likely introduced a cluster of highly shared sequence variants as an artifact. The authors excluded some V segments, including TRBV6-2 and TRBV6-3, as indistinguishable.

Trimming removed 7 bases from V and 2 bases from J; junction bases left unmatched: 7. Per the germline V gene, CDR1 is SGDLS and CDR2 is YYNGEE. This CDR3 comprises 15 residues. Source material: PBMCs. The genes are TRBV9 and TRBJ2-1; 9 bases are shared with TRBD2. The TCR was taken from a man between 60 and 75 years old in good health and CMV-seropositive. CDR3 DNA: TGTGCCAGCTCCCTTTCTAGCGGGGCCTACAATGAGCAGTTCTTC. Translated: CASSLSSGAYNEQFF.